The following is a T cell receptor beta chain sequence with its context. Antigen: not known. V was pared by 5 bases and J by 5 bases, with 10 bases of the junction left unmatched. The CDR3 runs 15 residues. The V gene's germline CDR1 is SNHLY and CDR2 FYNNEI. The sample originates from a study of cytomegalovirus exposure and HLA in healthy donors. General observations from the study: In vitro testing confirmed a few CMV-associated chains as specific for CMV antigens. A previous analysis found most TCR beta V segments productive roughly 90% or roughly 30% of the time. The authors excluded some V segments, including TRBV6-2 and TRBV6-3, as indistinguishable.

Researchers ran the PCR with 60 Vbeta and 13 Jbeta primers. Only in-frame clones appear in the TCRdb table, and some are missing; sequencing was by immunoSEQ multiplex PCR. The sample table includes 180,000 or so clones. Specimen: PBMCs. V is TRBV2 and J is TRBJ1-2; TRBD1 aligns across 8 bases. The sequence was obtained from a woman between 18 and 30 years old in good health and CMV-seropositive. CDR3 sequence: CASSRESGGIYGYTF. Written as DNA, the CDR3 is TGTGCCAGCAGTAGGGAGTCAGGGGGCATTTATGGCTACACCTTC.